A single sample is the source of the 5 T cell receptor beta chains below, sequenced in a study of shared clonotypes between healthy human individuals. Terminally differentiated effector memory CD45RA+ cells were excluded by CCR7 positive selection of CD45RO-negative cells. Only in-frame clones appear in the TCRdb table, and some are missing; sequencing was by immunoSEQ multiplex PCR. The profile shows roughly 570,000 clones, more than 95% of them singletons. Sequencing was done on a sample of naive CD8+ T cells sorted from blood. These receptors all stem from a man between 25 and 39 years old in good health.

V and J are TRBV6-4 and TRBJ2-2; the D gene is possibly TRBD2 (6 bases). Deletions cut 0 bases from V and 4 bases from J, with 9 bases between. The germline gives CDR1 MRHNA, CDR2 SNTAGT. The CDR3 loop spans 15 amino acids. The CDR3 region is CASSDSGSGTGELFF. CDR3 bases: TGTGCCAGCAGTGACTCCGGGAGTGGCACCGGGGAGCTGTTTTTT.

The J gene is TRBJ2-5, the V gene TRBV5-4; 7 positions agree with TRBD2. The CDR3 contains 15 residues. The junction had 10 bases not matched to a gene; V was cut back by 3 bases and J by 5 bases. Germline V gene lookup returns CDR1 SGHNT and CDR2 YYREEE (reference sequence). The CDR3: CASSSPSGPGETQYF. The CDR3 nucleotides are TGTGCCAGCAGCTCCCCTAGCGGACCGGGGGAGACCCAGTACTTC.

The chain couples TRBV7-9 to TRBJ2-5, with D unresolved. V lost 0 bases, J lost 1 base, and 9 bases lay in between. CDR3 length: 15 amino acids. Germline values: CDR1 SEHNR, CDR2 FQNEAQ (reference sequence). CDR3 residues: CASSLAGGSQETQYF. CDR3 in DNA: TGTGCCAGCAGCTTAGCGGGCGGTAGCCAAGAGACCCAGTACTTC.

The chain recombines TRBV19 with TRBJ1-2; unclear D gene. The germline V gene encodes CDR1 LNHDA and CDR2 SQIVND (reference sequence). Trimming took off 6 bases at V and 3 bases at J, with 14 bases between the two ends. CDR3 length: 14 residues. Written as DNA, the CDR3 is TGTGCCAGTAGCCCGGCAATCCAAGACTATGGCTACACCTTC. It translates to CASSPAIQDYGYTF.

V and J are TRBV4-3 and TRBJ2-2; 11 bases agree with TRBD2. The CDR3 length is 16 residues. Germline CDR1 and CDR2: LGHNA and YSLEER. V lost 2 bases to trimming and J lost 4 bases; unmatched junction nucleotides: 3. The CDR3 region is CASSQKLAGATGELFF. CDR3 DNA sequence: TGCGCCAGCAGCCAAAAACTAGCGGGAGCCACCGGGGAGCTGTTTTTT.